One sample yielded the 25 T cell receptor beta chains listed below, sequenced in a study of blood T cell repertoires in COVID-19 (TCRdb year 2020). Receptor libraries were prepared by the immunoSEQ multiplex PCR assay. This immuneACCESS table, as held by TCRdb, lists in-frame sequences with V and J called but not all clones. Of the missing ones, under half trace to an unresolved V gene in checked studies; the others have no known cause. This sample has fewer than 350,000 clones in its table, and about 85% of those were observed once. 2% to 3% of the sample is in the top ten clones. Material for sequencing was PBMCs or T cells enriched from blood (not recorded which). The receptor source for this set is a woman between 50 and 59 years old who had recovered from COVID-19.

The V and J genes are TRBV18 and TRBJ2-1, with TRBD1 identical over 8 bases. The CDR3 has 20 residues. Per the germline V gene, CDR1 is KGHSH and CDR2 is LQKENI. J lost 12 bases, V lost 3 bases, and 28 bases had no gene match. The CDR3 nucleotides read TGTGCCAGCTCACCGTTAGGGACAGGCCCTTTTGGGGGGAATAGACGGGGGCAGTTCTTC. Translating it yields CASSPLGTGPFGGNRRGQFF.

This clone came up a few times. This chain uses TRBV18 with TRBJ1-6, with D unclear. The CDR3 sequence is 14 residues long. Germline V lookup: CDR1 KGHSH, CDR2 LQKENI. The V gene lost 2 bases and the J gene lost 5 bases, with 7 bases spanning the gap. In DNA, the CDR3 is TGTGCCAGCTCACCAACTACGGATAATTCACCCCTCCACTTT. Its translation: CASSPTTDNSPLHF.

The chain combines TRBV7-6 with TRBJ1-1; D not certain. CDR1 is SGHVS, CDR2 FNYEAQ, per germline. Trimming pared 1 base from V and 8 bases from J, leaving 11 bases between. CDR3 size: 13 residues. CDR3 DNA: TGTGCCAGCAGCTTAGGAGGGCAGATCGAAGCTTTCTTT. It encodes CASSLGGQIEAFF.

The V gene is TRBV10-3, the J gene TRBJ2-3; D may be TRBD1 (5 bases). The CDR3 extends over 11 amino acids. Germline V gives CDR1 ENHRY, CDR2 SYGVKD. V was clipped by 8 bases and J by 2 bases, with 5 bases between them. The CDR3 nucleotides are TGTGCCATCGGGGCCACAGATACGCAGTATTTT. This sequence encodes CAIGATDTQYF.

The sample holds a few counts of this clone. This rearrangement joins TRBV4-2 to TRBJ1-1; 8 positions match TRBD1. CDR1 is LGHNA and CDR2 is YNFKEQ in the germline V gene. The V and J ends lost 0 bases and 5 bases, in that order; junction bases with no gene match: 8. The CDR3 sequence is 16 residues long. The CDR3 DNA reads TGTGCCAGCAGCCAAGATCTTACAGGGGGAAGAACTGAAGCTTTCTTT. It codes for CASSQDLTGGRTEAFF.

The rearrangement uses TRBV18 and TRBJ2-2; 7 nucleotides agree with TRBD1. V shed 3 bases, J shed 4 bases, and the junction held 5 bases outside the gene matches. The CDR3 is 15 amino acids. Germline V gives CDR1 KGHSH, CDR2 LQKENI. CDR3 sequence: CASSPTGVGTGELFF. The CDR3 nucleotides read TGTGCCAGCTCACCTACAGGGGTGGGCACCGGGGAGCTGTTTTTT.

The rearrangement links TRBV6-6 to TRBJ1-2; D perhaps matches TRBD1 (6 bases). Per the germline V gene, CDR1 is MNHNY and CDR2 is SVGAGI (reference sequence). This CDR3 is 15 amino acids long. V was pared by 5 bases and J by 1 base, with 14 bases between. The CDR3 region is CASSPRQDLNYGYTF. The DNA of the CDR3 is TGTGCCAGCAGTCCACGACAGGACCTTAACTATGGCTACACCTTC.

CDR3 in DNA: TGTGCCAGCAGTTACTATACCGGGACAGGGGTTGCTGGAAACACCATATATTTT. Translating it yields CASSYYTGTGVAGNTIYF. The chain links TRBV7-9 to TRBJ1-3; 10 bases agree with TRBD1. Germline V gives CDR1 SEHNR, CDR2 FQNEAQ (reference sequence). Germline trimming cut 6 bases from V and 2 bases from J; bases unmatched to any gene: 13. The CDR3 is 18 amino acids.

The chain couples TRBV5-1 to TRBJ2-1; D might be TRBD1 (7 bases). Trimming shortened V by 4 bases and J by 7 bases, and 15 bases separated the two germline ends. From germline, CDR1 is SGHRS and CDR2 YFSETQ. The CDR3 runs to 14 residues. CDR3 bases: TGCGCCAGCAGCGCGTCAGGGGGGATAAATGAGCAGTTCTTC. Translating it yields CASSASGGINEQFF.

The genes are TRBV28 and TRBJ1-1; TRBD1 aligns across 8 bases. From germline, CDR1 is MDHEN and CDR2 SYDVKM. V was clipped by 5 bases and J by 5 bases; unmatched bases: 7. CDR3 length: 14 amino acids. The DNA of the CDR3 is TGTGCCAGCAGTAAAGACAGGGGCAATACTGAAGCTTTCTTT. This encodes CASSKDRGNTEAFF.

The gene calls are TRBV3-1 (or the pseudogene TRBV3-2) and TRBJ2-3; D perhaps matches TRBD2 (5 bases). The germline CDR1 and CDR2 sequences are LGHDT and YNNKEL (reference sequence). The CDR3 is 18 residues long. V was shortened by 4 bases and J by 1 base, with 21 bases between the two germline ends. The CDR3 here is CASSRQSRLASGTDTQYF. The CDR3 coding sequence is TGTGCCAGCAGCCGCCAAAGTCGATTAGCGTCGGGCACAGATACGCAGTATTTT.

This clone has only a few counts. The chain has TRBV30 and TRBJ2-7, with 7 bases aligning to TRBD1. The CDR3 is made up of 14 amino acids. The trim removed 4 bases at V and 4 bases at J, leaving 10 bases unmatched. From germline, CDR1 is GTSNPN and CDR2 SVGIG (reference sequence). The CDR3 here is CAWIPAQGIYEQYF. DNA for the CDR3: TGTGCCTGGATCCCGGCACAGGGGATATACGAGCAGTACTTC.

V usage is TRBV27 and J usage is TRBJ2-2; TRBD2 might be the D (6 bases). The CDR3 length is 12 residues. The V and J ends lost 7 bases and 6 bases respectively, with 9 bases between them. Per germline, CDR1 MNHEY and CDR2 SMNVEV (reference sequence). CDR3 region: CASNTGAGELFF. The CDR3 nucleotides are TGTGCCAGCAACACGGGAGCCGGGGAGCTGTTTTTT.

The CDR3 loop reads CASSQGRSTGELFF. In DNA form, the CDR3 reads TGCGCCAGCAGCCAGGGGCGAAGCACCGGGGAGCTGTTTTTT. The chain has TRBV4-1 and TRBJ2-2; possibly TRBD1 for D (5 bases). Germline V gene sequence: CDR1 MGHRA, CDR2 YSYEKL. V lost 3 bases, J lost 4 bases, and 9 bases lay in between. This CDR3 spans 14 amino acids.

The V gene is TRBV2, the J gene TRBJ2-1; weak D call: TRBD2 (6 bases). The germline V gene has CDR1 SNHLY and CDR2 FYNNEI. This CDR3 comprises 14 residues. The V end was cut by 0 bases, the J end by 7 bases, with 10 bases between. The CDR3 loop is CASSEALRGNEQFF. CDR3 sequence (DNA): TGTGCCAGCAGTGAAGCGCTTCGGGGGAATGAGCAGTTCTTC.

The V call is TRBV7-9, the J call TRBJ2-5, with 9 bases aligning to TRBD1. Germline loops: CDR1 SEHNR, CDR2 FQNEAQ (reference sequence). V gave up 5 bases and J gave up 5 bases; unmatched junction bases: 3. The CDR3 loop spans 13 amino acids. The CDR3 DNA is TGTGCCAGCAGCCCTGACAGGGGGGAGACCCAGTACTTC. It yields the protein CASSPDRGETQYF. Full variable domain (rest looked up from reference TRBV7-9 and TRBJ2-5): DTGVSQNPRHKITKRGQNVTFRCDPISEHNRLYWYRQTLGQGPEFLTYFQNEAQLEKSRLLSDRFSAERPKGSFSTLEIQRTEQGDSAMYLCASSPDRGETQYFGPGTRLLVL.

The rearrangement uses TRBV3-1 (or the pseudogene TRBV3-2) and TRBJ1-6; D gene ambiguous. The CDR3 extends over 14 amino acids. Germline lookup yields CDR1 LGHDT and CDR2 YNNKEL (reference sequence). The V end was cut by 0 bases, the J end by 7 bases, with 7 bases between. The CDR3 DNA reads TGTGCCAGCAGCCAAGATATCGGGAATTCACCCCTCCACTTT. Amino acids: CASSQDIGNSPLHF.

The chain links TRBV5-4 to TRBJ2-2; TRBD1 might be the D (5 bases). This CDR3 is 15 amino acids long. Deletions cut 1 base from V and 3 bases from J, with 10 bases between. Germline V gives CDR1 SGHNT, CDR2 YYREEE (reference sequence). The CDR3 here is CASSLIGVDTGELFF. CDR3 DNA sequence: TGTGCCAGCAGCTTGATAGGGGTTGACACCGGGGAGCTGTTTTTT.

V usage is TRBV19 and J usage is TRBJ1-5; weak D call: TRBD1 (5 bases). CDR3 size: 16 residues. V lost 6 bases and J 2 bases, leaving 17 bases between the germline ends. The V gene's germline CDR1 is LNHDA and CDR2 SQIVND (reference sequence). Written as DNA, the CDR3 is TGTGCCAGTAGCCTCGGGGGGATAATGGGCAATCAGCCCCAGCATTTT. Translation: CASSLGGIMGNQPQHF.

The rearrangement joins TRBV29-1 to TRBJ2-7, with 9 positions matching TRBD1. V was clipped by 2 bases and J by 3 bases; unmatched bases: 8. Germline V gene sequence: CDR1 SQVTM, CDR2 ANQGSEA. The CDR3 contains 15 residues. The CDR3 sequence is CSVEHWGTGFYEQYF. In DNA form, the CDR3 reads TGCAGCGTTGAACATTGGGGGACAGGGTTCTACGAGCAGTACTTC.

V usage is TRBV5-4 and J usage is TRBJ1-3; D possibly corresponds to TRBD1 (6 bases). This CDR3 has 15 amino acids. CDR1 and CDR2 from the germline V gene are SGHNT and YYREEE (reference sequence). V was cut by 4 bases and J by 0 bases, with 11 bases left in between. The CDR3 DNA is TGTGCCAGCAGCCAGGGGACCCTCTCTGGAAACACCATATATTTT. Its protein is CASSQGTLSGNTIYF.

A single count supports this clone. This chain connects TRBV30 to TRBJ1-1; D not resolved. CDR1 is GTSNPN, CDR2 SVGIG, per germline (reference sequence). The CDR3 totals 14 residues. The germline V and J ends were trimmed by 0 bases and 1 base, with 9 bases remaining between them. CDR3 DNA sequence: TGTGCCTGGAGTGTAACTCTCTGGAACACTGAAGCTTTCTTT. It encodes CAWSVTLWNTEAFF.

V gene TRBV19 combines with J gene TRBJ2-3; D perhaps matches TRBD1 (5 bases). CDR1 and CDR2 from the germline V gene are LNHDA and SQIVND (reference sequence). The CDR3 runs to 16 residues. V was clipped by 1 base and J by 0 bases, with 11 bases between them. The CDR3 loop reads CASSIASGWSTDTQYF. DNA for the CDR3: TGTGCCAGTAGTATAGCTTCAGGGTGGAGCACAGATACGCAGTATTTT.

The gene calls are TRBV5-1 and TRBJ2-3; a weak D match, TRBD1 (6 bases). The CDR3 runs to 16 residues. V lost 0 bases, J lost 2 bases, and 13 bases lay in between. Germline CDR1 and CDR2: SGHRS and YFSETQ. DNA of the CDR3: TGCGCCAGCAGCTTGGATGGTGGGGACAACACAGATACGCAGTATTTT. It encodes CASSLDGGDNTDTQYF.

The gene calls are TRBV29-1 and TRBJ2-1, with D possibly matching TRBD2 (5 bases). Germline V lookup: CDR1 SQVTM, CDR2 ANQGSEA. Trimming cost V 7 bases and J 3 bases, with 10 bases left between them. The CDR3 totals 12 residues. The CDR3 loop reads CSAGLVYNEQFF. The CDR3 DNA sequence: TGCAGCGCAGGACTGGTCTACAATGAGCAGTTCTTC.